Listed here is a single T cell receptor beta chain. Its target antigen remains unknown. No per-base quality is available; no much larger clone lies one base away. CDR1 and CDR2 were assigned from the germline V gene as LGHNA and YNFKEQ. Trimming costs V 1 base and J 4 bases, and their ends lie 13 bases apart. There are 15 amino acids in the CDR3, from cysteine to phenylalanine inclusive. This entry keeps only the CDR3 DNA: 45 bases, framed from base 1. The data were taken from a study of beta chain features in type 1 diabetes listed by TCRdb under 2018. At the level of the whole study: Mean age, gender distribution, total cell number and subset yield were not different between patients and healthy donors. A total of 90 million to 140 million sorted cells were examined across all samples, and RNA yield correlated strongly with the number of cells per subset. Regulatory and stem cell-like memory subsets were isolated from only 8 patients and 8 healthy donors, whereas naive and central memory subsets came from all 30 or so donors. In the study, TCRB repertoires of sorted circulating CD4+ T cell subsets from recently diagnosed type 1 diabetes patients were compared with those of matched healthy donors. General conclusions and limits of the study: HLA sub-analyses involved small numbers of individuals, so any influence of HLA type on TCRB rearrangement remained unresolved. Naive, central memory and regulatory TCRB repertoires appeared to be more similar among patients than among healthy donors. Sequencing cDNA rather than genomic DNA could over-represent highly expressing activated cells, although activation and CD3 levels did not differ between groups. PCR might favor shorter templates, but patient and control samples were amplified and corrected together, so any skew would affect both groups equally. A moderate but significant shortening of TCRB CDR3 length was observed in type 1 diabetes patients in all four CD4+ subsets. Fewer insertions and more nucleotide deletions at VDJ recombination sites were observed in patients with type 1 diabetes, implying thymic rearrangement abnormalities.

A single peripheral blood draw of approximately 0.11 L on average was collected from each donor into heparinised tubes. Naive, central memory, regulatory and stem cell-like memory CD4+ T cells were sorted on a BD FACSAria II using a panel including CD45RO, CCR7, CD25, CD127, CD95 and CD27. Purity was above 95% for every sorted population. PBMCs were isolated right away by Lymphoprep density gradient centrifugation and were stained directly, without culture. So that batch effects would be minimized, each experiment stained and sorted samples in pairs, pairing one healthy donor with one patient. The High Capacity cDNA Reverse Transcription Kit was used to reverse transcribe all of the isolated RNA, meaning that expressed TCRB transcripts were what got sequenced. Deep immunoSEQ sequencing was applied to naive, central memory and regulatory T cell samples, giving an average of around 4 million total reads per sample. After sorted cells were lysed in RLT buffer, RNA was extracted with DNase-treated RNeasy Micro or Mini kits, with the choice depending on cell number. To prevent cross-contamination, each cell subset was processed individually, whereas patient and healthy donor samples were processed jointly. Using the immunoSEQ multiplex PCR, TCRB sequences were amplified from cDNA into 87-bp fragments spanning the CDR3 region. Sequencing of the amplicons was done on the Illumina HiSeq platform. The original pipeline was this. PCR bias was computationally corrected using synthetic template baselines, reads within Hamming distance 2 were collapsed, and singletons that could not be merged were discarded. Reads were aligned against IMGT so that V, D and J genes, CDR3 length and insertions or deletions at six rearrangement sites could be assigned. Within each subset, clonotype counts were normalized to sorted cell number, and only after that were true diversity and Gini coefficients computed with the tcR R package. The overlap coefficient, calculated on TCRB nucleotide sequences, was used to quantify repertoire sharing. TCRdb carries this immuneACCESS record with in-frame sequences only. Its versions omit some clonotypes, under half of them owing to an unresolved V gene in the studies checked, with the rest unexplained. V, J and clone size are taken as reported in that table, and D and trimming were inferred from the DNA itself. The sample data list 50,000 to 70,000 clones, and roughly 52% of these were observed just once. The leading ten clones occupy 2.6% of the sample.

Sequences were obtained from Tregs from blood. Per the publication, the cell subset or site label means: regulatory CD4+ T cells. The receptor comes from a woman aged 40 to 49 with type 1 diabetes. The rearranged chain carries TRBV4-2 and TRBJ1-2; a confident D gene designation cannot be given. The CDR3 here reads CASSQAPPGSYGYTF. The nucleotide sequence reads as follows: TGTGCCAGCAGCCAAGCTCCACCGGGTTCCTATGGCTACACCTTC.